Listed here are 2 T cell receptor beta chains from one sample, sequenced in a study of blood T cells in healthy people across ages. Sample-barcoded 5' priming and a J-beta primer mix drove a second PCR of about 6 to 12 cycles. Via MiXCR, TCRdb re-called the 5' RACE reads, giving one row per CDR3 protein. The sample records 1.5 million to 2 million distinct CDR3 sequences, roughly 27% being singletons. Sample: blood. The receptors were gathered from a woman aged 25 to 45 in good health.

In this sample, this clonotype turned up many times. V gene TRBV12-3 or TRBV12-4 combines with J gene TRBJ2-7; D uncertain. The ends were cut back, 2 bases at V and 6 bases at J, with 8 bases in the middle. The CDR3 spans 12 residues. The CDR3 DNA sequence: TGTGCCAGCAGTTTATATCCGGGCGAGCAGTACTTC. Translated: CASSLYPGEQYF.

The genes are TRBV30 and TRBJ2-7; D might be TRBD1 or TRBD2, each matching 6 bases. The CDR3 has 14 amino acids. With 1 base removed from V and 2 bases from J, the gap between germline ends came to 12 bases. CDR1 is GTSNPN, CDR2 SVGIG, per germline (reference sequence). The CDR3 nucleotides read TGTGCCTGGAGTGCCCGGGGGCCCACCTACGAGCAGTACTTC. Encoded protein: CAWSARGPTYEQYF.